This T cell receptor (beta chain) was found in a study of T-cell reconstitution after alpha-beta-depleted transplantation in children. Study results and limitations: Certain patients had high TCRbeta diversity at day 60, and it came from recipient T cells and thymic progenitors that survived. When one year had passed after transplant, most T-cell counts and diversity came from newly produced T cells.

With 2 bases removed from V and 3 bases from J, the gap between germline ends came to 11 bases. The CDR3 is 14 amino acids. Germline CDR1 and CDR2: SGHDN and FVKESK. Comment on this clonotype: The antigen remains unidentified.

Unique molecular identifiers featured in how the TCRbeta library was prepared. TCRdb used MiXCR to reprocess the PCR reads, holding one entry per CDR3 protein. The table lists about 1,000,000 distinct CDR3 sequences, about 29% of them singletons. The V call is TRBV14, the J call TRBJ2-7, with D perhaps matching TRBD1 (7 bases). This clonotype originated in a boy younger than two who had a stem cell transplant for SCID, so the T cells may come from the graft donor. The sequencing used PBMCs, mostly from graft donor cells, collected 360 days after TCRalphabeta/CD19-depleted stem cell transplant. The CDR3 protein is CASSQYRGGYEQYF. CDR3 sequence (DNA): TGTGCCAGCAGCCAATACAGGGGAGGCTACGAGCAGTACTTC.